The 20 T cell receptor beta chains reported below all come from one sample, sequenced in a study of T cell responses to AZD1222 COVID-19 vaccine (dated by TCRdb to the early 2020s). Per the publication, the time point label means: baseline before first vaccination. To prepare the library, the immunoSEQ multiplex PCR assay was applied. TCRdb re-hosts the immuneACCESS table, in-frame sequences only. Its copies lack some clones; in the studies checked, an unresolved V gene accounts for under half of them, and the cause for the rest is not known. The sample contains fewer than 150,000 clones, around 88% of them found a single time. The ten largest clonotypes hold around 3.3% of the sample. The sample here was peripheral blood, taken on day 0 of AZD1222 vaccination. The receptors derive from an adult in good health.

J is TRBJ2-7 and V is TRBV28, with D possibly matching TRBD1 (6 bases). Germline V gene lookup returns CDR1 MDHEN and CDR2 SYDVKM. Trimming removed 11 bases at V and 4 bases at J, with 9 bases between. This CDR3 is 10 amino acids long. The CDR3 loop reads CASRGYEQYF. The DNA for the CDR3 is TGTGCCTCCAGGGGTTACGAGCAGTACTTC.

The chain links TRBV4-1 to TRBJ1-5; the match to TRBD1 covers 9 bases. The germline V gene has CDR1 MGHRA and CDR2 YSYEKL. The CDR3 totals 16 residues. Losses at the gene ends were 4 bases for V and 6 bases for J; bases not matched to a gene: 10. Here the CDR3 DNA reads TGCGCCAGCAGCCTCTTACCGGGACAGGGACCTCAGCCCCAGCATTTT. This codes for CASSLLPGQGPQPQHF.

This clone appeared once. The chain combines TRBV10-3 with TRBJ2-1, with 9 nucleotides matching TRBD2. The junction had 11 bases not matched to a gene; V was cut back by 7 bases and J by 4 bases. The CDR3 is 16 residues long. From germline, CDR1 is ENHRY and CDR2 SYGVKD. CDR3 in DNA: TGTGCCATCATCGTTTCAACTGCGGGAGGGTACAATGAGCAGTTCTTC. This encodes CAIIVSTAGGYNEQFF.

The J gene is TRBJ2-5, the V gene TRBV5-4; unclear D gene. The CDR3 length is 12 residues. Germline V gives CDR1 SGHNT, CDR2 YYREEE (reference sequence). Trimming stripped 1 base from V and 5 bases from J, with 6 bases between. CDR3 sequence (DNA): TGTGCCAGCAGCTTGTTCCAGGAGACCCAGTACTTC. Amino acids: CASSLFQETQYF.

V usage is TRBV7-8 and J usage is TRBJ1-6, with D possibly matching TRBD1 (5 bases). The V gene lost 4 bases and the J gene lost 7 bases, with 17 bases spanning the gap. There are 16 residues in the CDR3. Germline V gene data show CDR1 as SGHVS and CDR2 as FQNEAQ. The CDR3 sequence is CASSSFVGRGNSPLHF. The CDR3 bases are TGTGCCAGCAGCTCGTTCGTGGGACGGGGCAATTCACCCCTCCACTTT.

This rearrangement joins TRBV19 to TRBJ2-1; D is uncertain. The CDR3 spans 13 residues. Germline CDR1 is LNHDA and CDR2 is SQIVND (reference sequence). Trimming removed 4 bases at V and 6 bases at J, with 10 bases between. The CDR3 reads CASSNTITNEQFF. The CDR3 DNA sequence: TGTGCCAGTAGTAACACTATTACCAATGAGCAGTTCTTC.

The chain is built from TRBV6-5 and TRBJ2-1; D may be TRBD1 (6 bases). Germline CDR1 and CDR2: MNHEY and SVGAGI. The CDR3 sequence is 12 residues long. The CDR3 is CVSNRVGNEQFF. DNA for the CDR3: TGTGTGAGTAACAGGGTGGGCAATGAGCAGTTCTTC.

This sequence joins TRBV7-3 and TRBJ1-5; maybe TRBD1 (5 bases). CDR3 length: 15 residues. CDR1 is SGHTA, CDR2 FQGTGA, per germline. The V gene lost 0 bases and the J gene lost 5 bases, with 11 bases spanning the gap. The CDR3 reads CASSLTGGADQPQHF. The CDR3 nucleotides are TGTGCCAGCAGCTTAACCGGCGGGGCGGATCAGCCCCAGCATTTT.

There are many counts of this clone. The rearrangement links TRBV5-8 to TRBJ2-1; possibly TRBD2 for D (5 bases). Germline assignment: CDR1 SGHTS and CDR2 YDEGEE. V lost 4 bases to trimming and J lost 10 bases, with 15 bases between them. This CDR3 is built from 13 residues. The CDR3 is CASSPDPREEQFF. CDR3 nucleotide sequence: TGTGCCAGCAGCCCGGACCCTAGGGAGGAGCAGTTCTTC.

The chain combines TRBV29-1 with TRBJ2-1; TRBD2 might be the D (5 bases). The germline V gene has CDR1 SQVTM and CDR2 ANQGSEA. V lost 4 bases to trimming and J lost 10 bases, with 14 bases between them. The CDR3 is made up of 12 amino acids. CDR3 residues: CSVASTIEEQFF. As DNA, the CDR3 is TGCAGCGTTGCATCGACTATAGAGGAGCAGTTCTTC.

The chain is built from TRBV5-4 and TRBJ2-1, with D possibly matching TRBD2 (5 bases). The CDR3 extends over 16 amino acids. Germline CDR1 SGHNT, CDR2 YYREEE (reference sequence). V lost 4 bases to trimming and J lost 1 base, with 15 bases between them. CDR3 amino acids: CASSPRGSSSYNEQFF. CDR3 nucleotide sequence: TGTGCCAGCAGCCCGCGAGGGAGTAGTTCCTACAATGAGCAGTTCTTC.

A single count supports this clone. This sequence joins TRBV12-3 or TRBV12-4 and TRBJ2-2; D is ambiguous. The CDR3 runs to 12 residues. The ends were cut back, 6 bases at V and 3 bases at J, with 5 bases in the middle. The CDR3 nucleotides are TGTGCCAGCAGGTACGACACCGGGGAGCTGTTTTTT. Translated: CASRYDTGELFF.

The CDR3: CAWRVQGGTEAFF. DNA for the CDR3: TGTGCCTGGAGGGTACAGGGAGGGACTGAAGCTTTCTTT. The genes are TRBV30 and TRBJ1-1; weak D call: TRBD1 (6 bases). Trimming stripped 3 bases from V and 5 bases from J, with 13 bases between. This CDR3 contains 13 residues. CDR1 GTSNPN and CDR2 SVGIG come from the germline V gene (reference sequence).

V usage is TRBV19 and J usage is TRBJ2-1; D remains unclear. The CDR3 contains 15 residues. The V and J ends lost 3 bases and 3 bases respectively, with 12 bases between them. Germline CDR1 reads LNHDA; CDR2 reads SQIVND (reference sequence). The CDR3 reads CASSIFRGNYNEQFF. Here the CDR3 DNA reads TGTGCCAGTAGTATTTTTCGTGGGAACTACAATGAGCAGTTCTTC.

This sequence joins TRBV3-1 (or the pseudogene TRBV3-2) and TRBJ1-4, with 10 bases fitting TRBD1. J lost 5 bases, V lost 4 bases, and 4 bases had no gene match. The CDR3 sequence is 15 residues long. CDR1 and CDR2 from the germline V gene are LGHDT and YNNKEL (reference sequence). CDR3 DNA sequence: TGTGCCAGCAGCCGACCGGGACAGGGGAATGAAAAACTGTTTTTT. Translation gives CASSRPGQGNEKLFF.

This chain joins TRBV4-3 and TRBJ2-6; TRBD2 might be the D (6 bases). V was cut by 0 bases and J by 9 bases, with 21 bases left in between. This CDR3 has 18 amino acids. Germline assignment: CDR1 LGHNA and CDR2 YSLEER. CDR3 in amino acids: CASSQDAGTGREYNVLTF. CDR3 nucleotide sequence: TGCGCCAGCAGCCAAGACGCGGGGACGGGCAGGGAGTACAACGTCCTGACTTTC.

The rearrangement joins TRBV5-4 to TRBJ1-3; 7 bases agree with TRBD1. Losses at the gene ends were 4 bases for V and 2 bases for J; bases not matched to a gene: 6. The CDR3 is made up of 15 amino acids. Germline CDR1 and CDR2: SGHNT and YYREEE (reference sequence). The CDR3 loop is CASSNRGVAGNTIYF. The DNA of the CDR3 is TGTGCCAGCAGCAACAGGGGTGTAGCTGGAAACACCATATATTTT.

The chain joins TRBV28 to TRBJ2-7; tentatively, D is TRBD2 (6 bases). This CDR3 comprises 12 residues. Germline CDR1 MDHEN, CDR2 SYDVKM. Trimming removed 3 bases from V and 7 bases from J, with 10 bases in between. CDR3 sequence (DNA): TGTGCCAGCAGTTTCCGGGGGAAAGAGCAGTACTTC. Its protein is CASSFRGKEQYF.

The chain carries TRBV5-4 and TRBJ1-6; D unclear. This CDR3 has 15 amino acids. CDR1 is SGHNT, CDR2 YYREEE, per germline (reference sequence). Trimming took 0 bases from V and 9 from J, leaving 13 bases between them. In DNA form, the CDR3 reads TGTGCCAGCAGCTTGGGGGCGCTCTCGGGTTCACCCCTCCACTTT. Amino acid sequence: CASSLGALSGSPLHF.

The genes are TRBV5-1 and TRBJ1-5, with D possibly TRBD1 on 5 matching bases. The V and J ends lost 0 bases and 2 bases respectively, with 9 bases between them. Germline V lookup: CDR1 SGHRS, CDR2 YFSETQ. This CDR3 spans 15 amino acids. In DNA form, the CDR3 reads TGCGCCAGCAGCTTGGCCGGGGCAGGCAATCAGCCCCAGCATTTT. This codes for CASSLAGAGNQPQHF.